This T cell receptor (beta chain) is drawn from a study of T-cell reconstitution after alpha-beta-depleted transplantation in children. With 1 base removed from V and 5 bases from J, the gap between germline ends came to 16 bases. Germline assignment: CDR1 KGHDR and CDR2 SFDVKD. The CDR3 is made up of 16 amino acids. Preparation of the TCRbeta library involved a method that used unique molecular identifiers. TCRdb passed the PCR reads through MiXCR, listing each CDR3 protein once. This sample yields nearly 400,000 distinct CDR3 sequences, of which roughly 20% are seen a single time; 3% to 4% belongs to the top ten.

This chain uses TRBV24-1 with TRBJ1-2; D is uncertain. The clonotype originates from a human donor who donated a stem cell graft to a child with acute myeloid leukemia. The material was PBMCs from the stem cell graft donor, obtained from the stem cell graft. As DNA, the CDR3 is TGTGCCACCAGTGATTTAGGGCAGCAGGCGGGGTATGGCTACACCTTC. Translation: CATSDLGQQAGYGYTF.